The 26 T cell receptor beta chains in this list originate from one sample, sequenced in a study of shared clonotypes between healthy human individuals. Assay used: immunoSEQ multiplex PCR; TCRdb lists only in-frame clones, some missing. The data contain 2.3 million or so clones, 80% to 95% of them singletons. Source material: naive CD4+ T cells from PBMCs. Subset indicated: CD45RA+ positively selected. The receptor set was obtained from a man between 18 and 35 years old in good health. Some clones in this sample may be carry-over from other donors' samples.

The rearrangement joins TRBV5-4 to TRBJ2-1; TRBD2 agrees at 12 bases. V shed 5 bases and J 4 bases; nucleotides not matched to a gene: 4. The CDR3 spans 15 residues. Germline loops: CDR1 SGHNT, CDR2 YYREEE (reference sequence). The CDR3 bases are TGTGCCAGCAGGCTGACTAGCGGGGGATACAATGAGCAGTTCTTC. Residues: CASRLTSGGYNEQFF.

This clone came up a few times. The rearrangement uses TRBV7-8 and TRBJ1-1; D is uncertain. The CDR3 is 13 residues long. The germline V and J ends were trimmed by 1 base and 3 bases, with 6 bases remaining between them. Germline V gives CDR1 SGHVS, CDR2 FQNEAQ. The chain's CDR3 is CASSLVWDTEAFF. The CDR3 DNA reads as TGTGCCAGCAGCTTAGTTTGGGACACTGAAGCTTTCTTT.

This chain links TRBV2 with TRBJ1-3; 10 nucleotides line up with TRBD1. V shed 4 bases and J 4 bases; nucleotides not matched to a gene: 7. The length of the CDR3 is 16 residues. CDR1 and CDR2 from the germline V gene are SNHLY and FYNNEI. The CDR3 DNA reads TGTGCCAGCAGTGCCCGGACAGGGGGTACAGGAAACACCATATATTTT. The encoded protein is CASSARTGGTGNTIYF.

The V call is TRBV11-2, the J call TRBJ1-1, with D perhaps matching TRBD1 (5 bases). Germline V lookup: CDR1 SGHAT, CDR2 FQNNGV. Trimming took off 7 bases at V and 0 bases at J, with 15 bases between the two ends. The CDR3 consists of 15 residues. The CDR3, as DNA: TGTGCCAGCACCCAAACGGGGCAGCTGAACACTGAAGCTTTCTTT. Translation: CASTQTGQLNTEAFF.

The chain carries TRBV5-1 and TRBJ2-1; 12 bases map to TRBD2. V lost 2 bases to trimming and J lost 0 bases; unmatched junction nucleotides: 9. Looked up from germline, CDR1 is SGHRS and CDR2 is YFSETQ. The length of the CDR3 is 19 residues. CDR3 sequence: CASSFLAGGYLSSYNEQFF. The CDR3 coding sequence is TGCGCCAGCAGCTTTCTAGCGGGAGGGTATCTAAGCTCCTACAATGAGCAGTTCTTC.

The chain combines TRBV10-3 with TRBJ1-3; unclear D gene. V lost 5 bases and J lost 8, with 13 bases in between. The germline V gene encodes CDR1 ENHRY and CDR2 SYGVKD. The CDR3 is 13 residues long. As DNA, the CDR3 is TGTGCCATCAGTACCAGCCTAAGAGACACCATATATTTT. Translating it yields CAISTSLRDTIYF.

This clone was found once. The gene calls are TRBV27 and TRBJ2-4; the D is unclear. Per germline, CDR1 MNHEY and CDR2 SMNVEV (reference sequence). Trimming shortened V by 4 bases and J by 7 bases, and 5 bases separated the two germline ends. CDR3 size: 11 residues. Here the CDR3 DNA reads TGTGCCAGCAGTTCCTTTAACATTCAGTACTTC. Protein: CASSSFNIQYF.

This rearrangement joins TRBV6-5 to TRBJ2-1; weak D call: TRBD2 (5 bases). Germline CDR1 reads MNHEY; CDR2 reads SVGAGI. The CDR3 length is 12 residues. V was cut by 2 bases and J by 10 bases, with 9 bases left in between. In DNA form, the CDR3 reads TGTGCCAGCAGTTACCACGGACTCGAGCAGTTCTTC. Its translation: CASSYHGLEQFF.

V and J are TRBV5-1 and TRBJ1-1; D not resolved. V lost 4 bases and J lost 1, with 5 bases in between. Germline CDR1 reads SGHRS; CDR2 reads YFSETQ. The CDR3 has 12 amino acids. CDR3 region: CASSAQNTEAFF. CDR3 bases: TGCGCCAGCAGCGCACAGAACACTGAAGCTTTCTTT. Variable domain in full (rest from reference TRBV5-1 and TRBJ1-1): KAGVTQTPRYLIKTRGQQVTLSCSPISGHRSVSWYQQTPGQGLQFLFEYFSETQRNKGNFPGRFSGRQFSNSRSEMNVSTLELGDSALYLCASSAQNTEAFFGQGTRLTVV.

The CDR3 here is CASSFQGYTNQPQHF. The DNA for the CDR3 is TGTGCCAGCAGCTTTCAAGGGTATACCAATCAGCCCCAGCATTTT. The gene calls are TRBV7-2 and TRBJ1-5; unclear D gene. V lost 3 bases, J lost 3 bases, and 12 bases lay in between. The CDR3 is 15 residues long. Germline assignment: CDR1 SGHTA and CDR2 FQGNSA.

This CDR3 is CASSPRPPGETQYF. CDR3 nucleotides: TGTGCCAGCAGCCCTCGGCCCCCCGGGGAGACCCAGTACTTC. The chain links TRBV7-8 to TRBJ2-5, with no clear D. Germline loops: CDR1 SGHVS, CDR2 FQNEAQ. The ends were cut back, 5 bases at V and 5 bases at J, with 15 bases in the middle. The length of the CDR3 is 14 residues.

This chain joins TRBV11-1 and TRBJ2-7; 7 bases fit TRBD1. This CDR3 region has 13 residues. The J segment lost 6 bases and the V segment lost 8 bases, leaving 10 bases of the junction unmatched. The germline CDR1 and CDR2 sequences are SGHAT and FQDESV (reference sequence). CDR3 bases: TGTGCCAGCTCCGGGACAGTTGACTCCGAGCAGTACTTC. Its protein product is CASSGTVDSEQYF. The full variable domain, rest sourced from reference TRBV11-1 and TRBJ2-7, is EAEVAQSPRYKITEKSQAVAFWCDPISGHATLYWYRQILGQGPELLVQFQDESVVDDSQLPKDRFSAERLKGVDSTLKIQPAELGDSAMYLCASSGTVDSEQYFGPGTRLTVT.

The chain employs TRBV18 and TRBJ1-1; 8 nucleotides align to TRBD1. Germline V CDR1 and CDR2: KGHSH, LQKENI. This CDR3 comprises 13 residues. V was clipped by 8 bases and J by 5 bases; unmatched bases: 7. The CDR3 DNA reads as TGTGCCAGCACCTCAGGGGGCCGGACTGAAGCTTTCTTT. Translation: CASTSGGRTEAFF.

This clone appeared once. This chain connects TRBV5-1 to TRBJ2-7, with D perhaps TRBD2 (6 bases). The V gene's germline CDR1 is SGHRS and CDR2 YFSETQ. The CDR3 loop spans 16 amino acids. The V end was cut by 1 base, the J end by 5 bases, with 19 bases between. This chain's CDR3 is CASSLSRGPNSNEQYF. CDR3 in DNA: TGCGCCAGCAGCTTGTCGCGGGGACCAAATAGTAACGAGCAGTACTTC. Supplemented by reference TRBV5-1 and TRBJ2-7, the full variable domain reads KAGVTQTPRYLIKTRGQQVTLSCSPISGHRSVSWYQQTPGQGLQFLFEYFSETQRNKGNFPGRFSGRQFSNSRSEMNVSTLELGDSALYLCASSLSRGPNSNEQYFGPGTRLTVT.

The chain employs TRBV19 and TRBJ2-1; D possibly uses TRBD1 or TRBD2 (5 bases each). The CDR3 contains 15 residues. V lost 3 bases and J lost 5, with 14 bases in between. The germline CDR1 and CDR2 sequences are LNHDA and SQIVND (reference sequence). CDR3 DNA sequence: TGTGCCAGTAGTATTATCCTGGGGGATGACAATGAGCAGTTCTTC. It translates to CASSIILGDDNEQFF.

V and J are TRBV19 and TRBJ2-7, with a weak D call TRBD1 (6 bases). The V and J ends lost 1 base and 3 bases respectively, with 7 bases between them. The CDR3 spans 13 residues. Germline loops: CDR1 LNHDA, CDR2 SQIVND (reference sequence). The DNA of the CDR3 is TGTGCCAGTAGTATAGGGACAGTCTACGAGCAGTACTTC. It codes for CASSIGTVYEQYF.

The chain couples TRBV23-1 to TRBJ2-5; TRBD2 is a possible D gene (5 bases). TRBV23-1 is noted as an ORF with a role that remains uncertain. The germline V and J ends were trimmed by 4 bases and 6 bases, with 18 bases remaining between them. The CDR3 runs 15 residues. In nucleotides, the CDR3 is TGCGCCAGCAGTCCCCCCGGTAGGGAGTCCAAGACCCAGTACTTC. Translated, it gives CASSPPGRESKTQYF.

The chain carries TRBV15 and TRBJ2-3; D possibly matches TRBD1 or TRBD2 (5 bases each). With 0 bases removed from V and 9 bases from J, the gap between germline ends came to 10 bases. The germline CDR1 and CDR2 sequences are LNHNV and YYDKDF (reference sequence). This CDR3 is 13 amino acids long. CDR3 nucleotide sequence: TGTGCCACCAGCAGAGACCCGGGGACCACGCAGTATTTT. Translation gives CATSRDPGTTQYF.

The J gene is TRBJ2-6, the V gene TRBV5-8; D call uncertain. V shed 2 bases and J shed 0 bases, with 15 bases lying between them. The CDR3 extends over 18 amino acids. Germline-derived CDR1 and CDR2 are SGHTS and YDEGEE. The CDR3 region has the DNA TGTGCCAGCAGCTTTTGGGCAGGACGCCCCTCTGGGGCCAACGTCCTGACTTTC. This codes for CASSFWAGRPSGANVLTF.

The chain carries TRBV7-2 and TRBJ2-1; no firm D call. Per the germline V gene, CDR1 is SGHTA and CDR2 is FQGNSA. The CDR3 is 13 amino acids. Trimming stripped 4 bases from V and 10 bases from J, with 14 bases between. CDR3 sequence: CASSSTNVGEQFF. DNA of the CDR3: TGTGCCAGCAGCTCGACAAACGTCGGGGAGCAGTTCTTC.

This chain links TRBV27 with TRBJ1-5, with D uncertain. CDR1 MNHEY and CDR2 SMNVEV come from the germline V gene (reference sequence). With 0 bases removed from V and 3 bases from J, the gap between germline ends came to 9 bases. The CDR3 spans 15 residues. The CDR3 region is CASSLSSGNNQPQHF. CDR3 sequence (DNA): TGTGCCAGCAGTTTATCGTCCGGGAACAATCAGCCCCAGCATTTT.

The gene calls are TRBV5-1 and TRBJ2-7, with TRBD2 matching 13 bases. V dropped 5 bases and J dropped 6; count of bases not matched to a gene: 11. Germline V CDR1 and CDR2: SGHRS, YFSETQ. The CDR3 is 16 residues long. CDR3 sequence reads: CASRKLAGGPNSEQYF. The CDR3 coding sequence is TGCGCCAGCAGAAAACTAGCGGGAGGGCCAAACTCCGAGCAGTACTTC.

V is TRBV9 and J is TRBJ1-4; D might be TRBD1 (5 bases). V lost 3 bases and J lost 8, with 14 bases in between. Per germline, CDR1 SGDLS and CDR2 YYNGEE. The CDR3 covers 14 residues. CDR3 amino acids: CASSARGRQEKLFF. The CDR3 DNA is TGTGCCAGCAGCGCGCGGGGGAGACAAGAAAAACTGTTTTTT.

This clone was recorded only once. The chain joins TRBV5-4 to TRBJ2-7, with TRBD1 matching 7 bases. In germline, CDR1 is SGHNT, CDR2 YYREEE (reference sequence). With 4 bases clipped from V and 2 bases from J, the junction kept 18 bases outside the gene matches. The CDR3 runs 18 residues. CDR3 sequence (DNA): TGTGCCAGCAGCAAAACGGATCGACCGGGACAGCACCCCTACGAGCAGTACTTC. Translation: CASSKTDRPGQHPYEQYF.

The rearrangement links TRBV9 to TRBJ2-7; 9 nucleotides agree with TRBD1. J was trimmed by 4 bases and V by 4 bases; bases with no gene match: 6. The CDR3 runs 14 residues. The germline CDR1 and CDR2 sequences are SGDLS and YYNGEE. The CDR3 nucleotides read TGTGCCAGCAGCCCGGGGACAGGGTTTTACGAGCAGTACTTC. Its protein is CASSPGTGFYEQYF.

This chain joins TRBV19 and TRBJ2-2, with D unresolved. CDR1 and CDR2 (germline): LNHDA, SQIVND (reference sequence). The CDR3 runs to 14 residues. Trimming removed 7 bases from V and 2 bases from J, with 11 bases in between. CDR3 in DNA: TGTGCCAGTACATGGGCCTCAAACACCGGGGAGCTGTTTTTT. Its translation is CASTWASNTGELFF.